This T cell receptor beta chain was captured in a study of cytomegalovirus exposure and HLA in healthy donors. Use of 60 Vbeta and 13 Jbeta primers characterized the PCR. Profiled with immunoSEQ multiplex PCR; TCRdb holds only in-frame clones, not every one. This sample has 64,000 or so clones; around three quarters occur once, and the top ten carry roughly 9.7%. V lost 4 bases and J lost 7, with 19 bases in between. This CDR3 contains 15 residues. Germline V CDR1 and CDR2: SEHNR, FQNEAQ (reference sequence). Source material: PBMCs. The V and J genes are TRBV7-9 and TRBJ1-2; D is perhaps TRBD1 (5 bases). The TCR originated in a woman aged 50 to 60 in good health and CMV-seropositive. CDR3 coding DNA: TGTGCCAGCAGCTCACCCGTCGGGGGATTGGTTGGCTACACCTTC. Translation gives CASSSPVGGLVGYTF.